This T cell receptor beta chain was documented in a study of vaccination and CD4 T cells after COVID-19. Study as a whole: For control cultures, the treatment was a CEFX pool, an HIV-1 Nef pool, or no peptide.

Sequence data for DNA of cultured CD4+ T cells were generated by the Oncomine TCR Beta short-read assay. TCRdb recomputed calls from the PCR reads with MiXCR, one row per CDR3 protein. Of approximately 15,000 distinct CDR3 sequences in the sample, roughly 50% were seen once. This clonotype was observed a few times. Its antigen is as yet unknown. Described treatment: roughly 10-day PBMC culture with coronavirus spike peptide pools or control peptides (ViraFEST assay). The culture of around 2 million PBMCs per well included approximately 9.3 IU/ml IL-2 and around 10 ug/ml peptide pools. Study conclusions and caveats: Only relatively few convalescent patients were studied, and early post-infection timepoints were not analyzed. The authors identified 304 of 307 vaccine-specific clones in convalescent patients as spike mono-reactive.

This clonotype was obtained from a human donor who had recovered from COVID-19. The sample consisted of CD4+ T cells from blood, cultured in vitro.

The DNA for the CDR3 is TGTGCCAGCAGTTGGACGGCGAACACCGGGGAGCTGTTTTTT. It codes for CASSWTANTGELFF. The chain links TRBV6-4 to TRBJ2-2; D is ambiguous. The CDR3 spans 14 residues. The germline V and J ends were trimmed by 5 bases and 0 bases, with 7 bases remaining between them. Looked up from germline, CDR1 is MRHNA and CDR2 is SNTAGT.